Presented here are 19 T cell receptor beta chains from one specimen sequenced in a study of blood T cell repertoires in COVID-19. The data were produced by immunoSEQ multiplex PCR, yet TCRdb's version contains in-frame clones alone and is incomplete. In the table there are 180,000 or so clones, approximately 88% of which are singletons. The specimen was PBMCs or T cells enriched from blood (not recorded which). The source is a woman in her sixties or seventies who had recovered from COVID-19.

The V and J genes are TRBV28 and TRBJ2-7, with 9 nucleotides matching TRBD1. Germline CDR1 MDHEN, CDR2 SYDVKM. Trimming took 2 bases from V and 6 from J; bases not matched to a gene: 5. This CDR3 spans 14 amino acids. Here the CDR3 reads CASSLAQGAREQYF. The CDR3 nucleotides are TGTGCCAGCAGTTTAGCACAGGGGGCTCGCGAGCAGTACTTC.

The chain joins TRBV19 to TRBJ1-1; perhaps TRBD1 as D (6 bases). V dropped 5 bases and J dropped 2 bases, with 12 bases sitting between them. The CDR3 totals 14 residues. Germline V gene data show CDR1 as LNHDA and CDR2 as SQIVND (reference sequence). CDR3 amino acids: CASSHGGGNTEAFF. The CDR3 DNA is TGTGCCAGTAGTCACGGGGGGGGCAACACTGAAGCTTTCTTT. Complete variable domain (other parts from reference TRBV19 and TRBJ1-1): DGGITQSPKYLFRKEGQNVTLSCEQNLNHDAMYWYRQDPGQGLRLIYYSQIVNDFQKGDIAEGYSVSREKKESFPLTVTSAQKNPTAFYLCASSHGGGNTEAFFGQGTRLTVV.

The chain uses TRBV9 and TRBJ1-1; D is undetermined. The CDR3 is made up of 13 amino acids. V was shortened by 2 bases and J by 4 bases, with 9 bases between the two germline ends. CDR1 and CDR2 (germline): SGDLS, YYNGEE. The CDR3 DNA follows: TGTGCCAGCAGCGTGGAGATAAGCACTGAAGCTTTCTTT. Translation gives CASSVEISTEAFF.

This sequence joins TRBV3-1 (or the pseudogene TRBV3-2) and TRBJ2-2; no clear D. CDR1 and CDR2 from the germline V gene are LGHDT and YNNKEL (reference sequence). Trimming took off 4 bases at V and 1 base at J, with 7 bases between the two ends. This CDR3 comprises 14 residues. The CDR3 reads CASSRARNTGELFF. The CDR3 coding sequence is TGTGCCAGCAGCCGGGCGAGGAACACCGGGGAGCTGTTTTTT.

The DNA for the CDR3 is TGTGCCAGCAGCTTAATAACAGGGAAGGAGAACACTGAAGCTTTCTTT. As protein: CASSLITGKENTEAFF. The chain carries TRBV11-2 and TRBJ1-1; a weak D match, TRBD1 (6 bases). The V end was cut by 2 bases, the J end by 1 base, with 14 bases between. The CDR3 runs to 16 residues. Germline assignment: CDR1 SGHAT and CDR2 FQNNGV.

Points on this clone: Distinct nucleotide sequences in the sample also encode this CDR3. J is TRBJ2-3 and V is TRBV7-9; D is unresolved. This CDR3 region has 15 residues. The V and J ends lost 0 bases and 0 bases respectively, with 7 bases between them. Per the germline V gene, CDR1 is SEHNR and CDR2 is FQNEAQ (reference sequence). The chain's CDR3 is CASSLASGSTDTQYF. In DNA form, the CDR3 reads TGTGCCAGCAGCTTAGCATCCGGTAGCACAGATACGCAGTATTTT. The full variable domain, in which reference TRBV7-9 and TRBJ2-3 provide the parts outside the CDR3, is DTGVSQNPRHKITKRGQNVTFRCDPISEHNRLYWYRQTLGQGPEFLTYFQNEAQLEKSRLLSDRFSAERPKGSFSTLEIQRTEQGDSAMYLCASSLASGSTDTQYFGPGTRLTVL.

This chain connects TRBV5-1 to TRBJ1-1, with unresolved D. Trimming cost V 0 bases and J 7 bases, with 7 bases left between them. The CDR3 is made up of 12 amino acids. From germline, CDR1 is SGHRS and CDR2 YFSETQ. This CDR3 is CASSLEAGEAFF. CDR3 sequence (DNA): TGCGCCAGCAGCTTGGAGGCGGGTGAAGCTTTCTTT.

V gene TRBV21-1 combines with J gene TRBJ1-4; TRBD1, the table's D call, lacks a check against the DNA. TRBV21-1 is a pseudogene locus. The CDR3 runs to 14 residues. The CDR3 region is CASSNGTGGEKLFF. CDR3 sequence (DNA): TGTGCCAGCAGCAACGGGACAGGCGGGGAAAAACTGTTTTTT.

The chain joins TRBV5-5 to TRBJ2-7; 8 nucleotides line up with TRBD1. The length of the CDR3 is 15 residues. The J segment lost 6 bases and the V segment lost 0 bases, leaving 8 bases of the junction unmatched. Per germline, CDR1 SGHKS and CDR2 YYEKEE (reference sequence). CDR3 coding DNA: TGTGCCAGCAGCTTGGCCCCGGACAGGGCTAGCGAGCAGTACTTC. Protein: CASSLAPDRASEQYF.

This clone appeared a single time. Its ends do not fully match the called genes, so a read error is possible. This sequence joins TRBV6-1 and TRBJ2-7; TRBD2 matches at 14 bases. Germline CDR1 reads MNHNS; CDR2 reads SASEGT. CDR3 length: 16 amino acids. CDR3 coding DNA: TGTGCCAGCAGTGAAAGCATGGGGACTAGCGGGAGTTCTGAGCACTTC. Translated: CASSESMGTSGSSEHF.

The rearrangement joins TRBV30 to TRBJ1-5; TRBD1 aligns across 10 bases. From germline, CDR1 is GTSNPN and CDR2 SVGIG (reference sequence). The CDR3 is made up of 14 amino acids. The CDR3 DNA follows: TGTGCGTACAGTAGAGGACAGGGGGTTCAGCCCCAGCATTTT. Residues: CAYSRGQGVQPQHF.

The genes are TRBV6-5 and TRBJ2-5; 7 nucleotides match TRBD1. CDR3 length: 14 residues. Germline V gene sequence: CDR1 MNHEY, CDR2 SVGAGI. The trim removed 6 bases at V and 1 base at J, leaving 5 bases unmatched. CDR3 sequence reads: CASSNPGGQETQYF. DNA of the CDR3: TGTGCCAGCAGCAACCCAGGGGGCCAAGAGACCCAGTACTTC.

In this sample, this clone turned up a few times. The CDR3 DNA sequence: TGTGCCAGCAGCTTAGAGCGTGCAACTAATGAAAAACTGTTTTTT. Translation gives CASSLERATNEKLFF. The rearrangement uses TRBV7-9 and TRBJ1-4; no clear D. Per the germline V gene, CDR1 is SEHNR and CDR2 is FQNEAQ (reference sequence). The length of the CDR3 is 15 residues. The V gene lost 1 base and the J gene lost 0 bases, with 6 bases spanning the gap.

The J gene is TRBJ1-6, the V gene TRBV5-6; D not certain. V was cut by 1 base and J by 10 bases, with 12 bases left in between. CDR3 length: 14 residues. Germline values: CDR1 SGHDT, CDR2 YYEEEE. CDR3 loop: CASSLFRIASPLHF. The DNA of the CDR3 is TGTGCCAGCAGCTTGTTTAGGATAGCGTCACCCCTCCACTTT.

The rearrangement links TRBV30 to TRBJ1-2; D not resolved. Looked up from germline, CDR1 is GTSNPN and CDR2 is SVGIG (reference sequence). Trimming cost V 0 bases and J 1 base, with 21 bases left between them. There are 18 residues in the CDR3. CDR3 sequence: CAWSVHLMAGRYNYGYTF. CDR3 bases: TGTGCCTGGAGTGTACATCTAATGGCTGGGCGCTATAACTATGGCTACACCTTC.

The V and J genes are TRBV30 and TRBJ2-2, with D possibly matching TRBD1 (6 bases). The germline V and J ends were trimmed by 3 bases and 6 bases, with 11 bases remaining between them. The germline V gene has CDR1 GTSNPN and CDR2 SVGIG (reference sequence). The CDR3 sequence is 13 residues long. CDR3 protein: CAWSTGWSGELFF. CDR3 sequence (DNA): TGTGCCTGGAGCACAGGGTGGTCCGGGGAGCTGTTTTTT. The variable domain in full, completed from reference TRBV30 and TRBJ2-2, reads SQTIHQWPATLVQPVGSPLSLECTVEGTSNPNLYWYRQAAGRGLQLLFYSVGIGQISSEVPQNLSASRPQDRQFILSSKKLLLSDSGFYLCAWSTGWSGELFFGEGSRLTVL.

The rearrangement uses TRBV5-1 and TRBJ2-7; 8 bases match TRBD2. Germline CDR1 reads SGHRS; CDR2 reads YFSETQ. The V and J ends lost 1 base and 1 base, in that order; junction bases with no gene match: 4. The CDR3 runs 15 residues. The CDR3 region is CASSLTSGRSYEQYF. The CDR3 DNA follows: TGCGCCAGCAGCTTGACTAGCGGCCGATCCTACGAGCAGTACTTC.

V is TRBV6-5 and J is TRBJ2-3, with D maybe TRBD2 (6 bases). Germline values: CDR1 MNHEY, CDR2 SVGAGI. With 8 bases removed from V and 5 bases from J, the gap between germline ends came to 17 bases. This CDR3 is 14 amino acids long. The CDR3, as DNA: TGTGCCAGCCGGTCGGGGGTCGCAGTAGATACGCAGTATTTT. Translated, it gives CASRSGVAVDTQYF.

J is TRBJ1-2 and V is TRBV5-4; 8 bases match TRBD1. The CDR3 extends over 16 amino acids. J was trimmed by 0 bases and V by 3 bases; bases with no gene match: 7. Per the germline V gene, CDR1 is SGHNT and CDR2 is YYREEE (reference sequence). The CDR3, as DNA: TGTGCCAGCAGCTCGATCGACAGGGGAGCTAACTATGGCTACACCTTC. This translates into CASSSIDRGANYGYTF.